The subject of this entry is one T cell receptor beta chain. This entry is derived from a study of blood T cell repertoires in COVID-19. In the study overall: PBMCs, B-cell-depleted T cells, or T cells provided the cDNA or gDNA that made up the material.

Original handling: Estimates of nucleated cell counts were drawn from the amplification of reference gene primers. Some clones are missing from TCRdb's copy, which holds only in-frame ones; the method was immunoSEQ multiplex PCR. V, J and clone size are taken as reported in that table, and D and trimming were inferred from the DNA itself. The profile shows 95,000 to 150,000 clones, 90% of them singletons. Sequencing was carried out using peripheral blood. The receptor comes from a woman aged 55-70 years with COVID-19, enrolled during active disease.

In DNA form, the CDR3 reads TGTGCCAGCAGCCCCCTCGCGGGGGGTTACAATGAGCAGTTCTTC. It codes for CASSPLAGGYNEQFF. The rearrangement uses TRBV6-2 or TRBV6-3 and TRBJ2-1, with 8 bases matching TRBD2. CDR3 length: 15 residues. From germline, CDR1 is MNHEY and CDR2 SVGEGT. V lost 6 bases, J lost 4 bases, and 8 bases stayed unmatched.